The next 17 T cell receptor beta chains were all read from a single sample in a study of a mutant IDH1 vaccine in newly diagnosed glioma. The time point: week 23, last vaccination. In the vaccine, a single dose held 300 ug of the mutant IDH1 20-mer peptide, along with topical imiquimod. For these receptors, no antigen is known. This table comes from immunoSEQ multiplex PCR, and its TCRdb copy is limited to in-frame clones, with some not included. The sample lists fewer than 45,000 clones, approximately 89% occurring once. Sequencing was performed on PBMCs, taken from a glioma patient whose treatment included an IDH1 peptide vaccine. The receptors shown here come from a man between 45 and 60 years old with glioma.

The V call is TRBV7-2, the J call TRBJ2-3; 8 nucleotides agree with TRBD2. CDR1 and CDR2 from the germline V gene are SGHTA and FQGNSA. After removal of 0 bases from V and 1 base from J, the junction contained 3 bases not matched to a gene. The CDR3 length is 16 residues. The CDR3 coding sequence is TGTGCCAGCAGCTTAGCTCCGGGACTAGGCACAGATACGCAGTATTTT. It yields the protein CASSLAPGLGTDTQYF. The full variable domain, completed using reference TRBV7-2 and TRBJ2-3, is GAGVSQSPSNKVTEKGKDVELRCDPISGHTALYWYRQSLGQGLEFLIYFQGNSAPDKSGLPSDRFSAERTGGSVSTLTIQRTQQEDSAVYLCASSLAPGLGTDTQYFGPGTRLTVL.

The V gene is TRBV2, the J gene TRBJ2-7, with D possibly TRBD1 on 5 matching bases. This CDR3 has 11 residues. V lost 9 bases, J lost 7 bases, and 13 bases lay in between. Germline V gene data show CDR1 as SNHLY and CDR2 as FYNNEI. The CDR3 region is CASQQADEQYF. The DNA for the CDR3 is TGTGCCAGTCAACAGGCGGATGAGCAGTACTTC.

The V and J genes are TRBV15 and TRBJ1-5, with TRBD1 matching over 7 bases. V was pared by 0 bases and J by 3 bases, with 2 bases of the junction left unmatched. Germline assignment: CDR1 LNHNV and CDR2 YYDKDF (reference sequence). The CDR3 covers 15 residues. The CDR3, as DNA: TGTGCCACCAGCAGAGAGGGACAGCTCAATCAGCCCCAGCATTTT. Amino acids: CATSREGQLNQPQHF.

The chain combines TRBV6-5 with TRBJ2-1; TRBD2 matches at 8 bases. The J segment lost 7 bases and the V segment lost 6 bases, leaving 8 bases of the junction unmatched. The CDR3 sequence is 14 residues long. Germline lookup yields CDR1 MNHEY and CDR2 SVGAGI. As DNA, the CDR3 is TGTGCCAGCAGCACTATAGCGGGGTATAATGAGCAGTTCTTC. This translates into CASSTIAGYNEQFF.

CDR3 sequence: CASSLRQYYEQYF. The CDR3 DNA reads TGTGCCAGCAGTTTACGGCAGTACTACGAGCAGTACTTC. The chain links TRBV27 to TRBJ2-7; D is undetermined. Trimming left V 2 bases short and J 3 bases short, with 8 bases between. The CDR3 covers 13 residues. In germline, CDR1 is MNHEY, CDR2 SMNVEV (reference sequence).

The chain joins TRBV5-4 to TRBJ2-7, with D maybe TRBD2 (6 bases). This CDR3 comprises 14 residues. Trimming stripped 0 bases from V and 4 bases from J, with 11 bases between. Germline V CDR1 and CDR2: SGHNT, YYREEE (reference sequence). Here the CDR3 DNA reads TGTGCCAGCAGCTTGGCGGGGGATTATTACGAGCAGTACTTC. Protein product: CASSLAGDYYEQYF.

The V and J genes are TRBV6-5 and TRBJ1-3, with D unclear. The germline V and J ends were trimmed by 2 bases and 0 bases, with 8 bases remaining between them. The CDR3 covers 15 residues. In germline, CDR1 is MNHEY, CDR2 SVGAGI. CDR3 DNA sequence: TGTGCCAGCAGTTACGACGGTCGCTCTGGAAACACCATATATTTT. Its protein product is CASSYDGRSGNTIYF.

The V and J genes are TRBV6-5 and TRBJ1-2, with D uncertain. V was clipped by 6 bases and J by 5 bases, with 19 bases between them. The germline V gene encodes CDR1 MNHEY and CDR2 SVGAGI. The CDR3 contains 15 residues. The CDR3 spells CASRTGSAAWYGYTF. The CDR3 DNA reads as TGTGCCAGCAGAACGGGGTCGGCAGCATGGTATGGCTACACCTTC.

The chain is built from TRBV10-2 and TRBJ1-6; D is perhaps TRBD1 (5 bases). V dropped 4 bases and J dropped 10 bases, with 8 bases sitting between them. Germline V lookup: CDR1 WSHSY, CDR2 SAAADI. The CDR3 runs to 12 residues. CDR3 in amino acids: CASSGGYSPLHF. For the CDR3, the DNA is TGCGCCAGCAGTGGGGGGTACTCACCCCTCCACTTT.

CDR3 coding DNA: TGTGCCAGCAGCTTAGATTGGATCCACACTGAAGCTTTCTTT. As protein: CASSLDWIHTEAFF. The chain is built from TRBV7-8 and TRBJ1-1; D not resolved. CDR3 length equals 14 residues. Per germline, CDR1 SGHVS and CDR2 FQNEAQ. Between the trimmed V and J ends, which lost 1 base and 3 bases, there was a span of 9 bases. The full variable domain, its missing parts supplied by reference TRBV7-8 and TRBJ1-1, is GAGVSQSPRYKVAKRGQDVALRCDPISGHVSLFWYQQALGQGPEFLTYFQNEAQLDKSGLPSDRFFAERPEGSVSTLKIQRTQQEDSAVYLCASSLDWIHTEAFFGQGTRLTVV.

This chain uses TRBV29-1 with TRBJ1-6, with TRBD1 identical over 7 bases. The germline gives CDR1 SQVTM, CDR2 ANQGSEA. The V and J ends lost 4 bases and 8 bases, in that order; junction bases with no gene match: 5. This CDR3 has 13 amino acids. CDR3 residues: CSVAGGVDSPLHF. The CDR3 region has the DNA TGCAGCGTTGCAGGGGGGGTCGATTCACCCCTCCACTTT.

This chain's CDR3 is CSVGRDGTQYF. For the CDR3, the DNA is TGCAGCGTTGGCAGGGATGGGACCCAGTACTTC. The gene calls are TRBV29-1 and TRBJ2-5, with TRBD1 as a possible D gene (5 bases). Germline CDR1 reads SQVTM; CDR2 reads ANQGSEA. The CDR3 length is 11 residues. V was cut by 4 bases and J by 7 bases, with 10 bases left in between.

This clone has just one count. The chain joins TRBV30 to TRBJ2-7, with D possibly matching TRBD1 (5 bases). Germline V gene sequence: CDR1 GTSNPN, CDR2 SVGIG (reference sequence). This CDR3 comprises 10 residues. Trimming removed 5 bases at V and 3 bases at J, with 5 bases between. The CDR3 reads CAWGHYEQYF. The CDR3, as DNA: TGTGCCTGGGGACACTACGAGCAGTACTTC.

This chain connects TRBV5-8 to TRBJ2-7, with 10 bases that match TRBD2. Trimming at V came to 8 bases and at J to 7 bases, leaving 9 bases not matched to a gene. CDR3 length equals 13 residues. Germline V gene lookup returns CDR1 SGHTS and CDR2 YDEGEE. CDR3 nucleotide sequence: TGTGCCAGTACTCCTAGCGGGAGAGGGGAGCAGTACTTC. As protein: CASTPSGRGEQYF.

The gene calls are TRBV18 and TRBJ2-7; 13 nucleotides agree with TRBD2. Unmatched junction bases numbered 5, after V lost 3 bases and J lost 3 bases. Per germline, CDR1 KGHSH and CDR2 LQKENI. This CDR3 comprises 16 residues. CDR3 coding DNA: TGTGCCAGCTCACCTGGGACTAGCGGGACCGGCTACGAGCAGTACTTC. Its translation is CASSPGTSGTGYEQYF.

V usage is TRBV6-1 and J usage is TRBJ2-5; tentative D call: TRBD2 (5 bases). The CDR3 has 13 residues. Germline V lookup: CDR1 MNHNS, CDR2 SASEGT. Trimming removed 4 bases at V and 2 bases at J, with 8 bases between. CDR3 in amino acids: CASSAGVQETQYF. The CDR3 DNA is TGTGCCAGCAGTGCCGGGGTGCAAGAGACCCAGTACTTC.

This clone was recorded once. For the CDR3, the DNA is TGTGCCAGCAGCCAAGAAGCCAGGGTTTACAATGAGCAGTTCTTC. Its translation: CASSQEARVYNEQFF. The chain carries TRBV14 and TRBJ2-1, with a tentative D call TRBD1 (5 bases). The V gene's germline CDR1 is SGHDN and CDR2 FVKESK. CDR3 length: 15 amino acids. Trimming left V 0 bases short and J 4 bases short, with 10 bases between.